Presented here are 31 T cell receptor beta chains from one specimen sequenced in a study of blood T cell repertoires in COVID-19 (TCRdb year 2020). The library was produced with the immunoSEQ multiplex PCR assay. TCRdb took over this immuneACCESS table, retaining in-frame rearrangements with V and J assigned. Such tables are incomplete; in checked studies, under half of the missing clones stem from an unresolved V gene, and the remainder is unexplained. For this sample there are fewer than 85,000 clones; around 89% appear just once. The ten largest make up about 9% of the sample. Sequencing was performed on peripheral blood. The receptor source for this set is a human donor in a cohort sampled during active COVID-19.

The chain employs TRBV28 and TRBJ1-6; D may be TRBD1 (6 bases). In germline, CDR1 is MDHEN, CDR2 SYDVKM. There are 15 residues in the CDR3. V lost 4 bases and J lost 6, with 13 bases in between. The CDR3: CASSSQGFANSPLHF. The CDR3 bases are TGTGCCAGCAGTTCACAGGGTTTCGCTAATTCACCCCTCCACTTT.

The chain has TRBV9 and TRBJ1-1, with a tentative D call TRBD1 (5 bases). The CDR3 extends over 17 amino acids. The germline V gene has CDR1 SGDLS and CDR2 YYNGEE. Deletions cut 3 bases from V and 10 bases from J, with 28 bases between. CDR3 region: CASSALPMKGIFNGAFF. DNA for the CDR3: TGTGCCAGCAGCGCCCTACCTATGAAGGGGATATTTAATGGAGCTTTCTTT. The whole variable domain, remainder taken from reference TRBV9 and TRBJ1-1, is DSGVTQTPKHLITATGQRVTLRCSPRSGDLSVYWYQQSLDQGLQFLIQYYNGEERAKGNILERFSAQQFPDLHSELNLSSLELGDSALYFCASSALPMKGIFNGAFFGQGTRLTVV.

The V gene is TRBV5-4, the J gene TRBJ1-1; D ambiguous. The CDR3 contains 13 residues. Trimming stripped 4 bases from V and 1 base from J, with 8 bases between. Germline V gene lookup returns CDR1 SGHNT and CDR2 YYREEE (reference sequence). CDR3 amino acids: CASSLRRNTEAFF. The CDR3 region has the DNA TGTGCCAGCAGCCTCCGGAGGAACACTGAAGCTTTCTTT.

The chain uses TRBV4-1 and TRBJ2-1; TRBD1 matches at 11 bases. V lost 4 bases to trimming and J lost 3 bases; unmatched junction nucleotides: 17. CDR3 size: 20 residues. CDR1 is MGHRA, CDR2 YSYEKL, per germline. The CDR3 DNA is TGCGCCAGCAGCCTGAGAGGGGACAGGGGGACAACCCCGAACTACAATGAGCAGTTCTTC. It translates to CASSLRGDRGTTPNYNEQFF.

The genes are TRBV4-2 and TRBJ1-3, with 7 bases matching TRBD1. CDR1 is LGHNA, CDR2 YNFKEQ, per germline. The V gene end was trimmed by 5 bases and the J gene end by 2 bases; junction bases not matched to a gene: 9. This CDR3 spans 16 amino acids. The CDR3: CASSTTSDRAGNTIYF. The CDR3 DNA follows: TGTGCCAGCAGCACCACCTCCGACAGGGCTGGAAACACCATATATTTT.

This sequence joins TRBV24-1 and TRBJ2-1; 8 positions agree with TRBD1. J gave up 4 bases and V 0 bases, and 7 bases lay outside the gene matches. The CDR3 has 17 amino acids. Germline assignment: CDR1 KGHDR and CDR2 SFDVKD. The CDR3 DNA sequence: TGTGCCACCAGTGATTTGAGGACAGGGTGGGGATACAATGAGCAGTTCTTC. This encodes CATSDLRTGWGYNEQFF.

This clone appeared once. The rearrangement joins TRBV5-1 to TRBJ1-1; a weak D match, TRBD1 (5 bases). CDR3 length: 16 amino acids. Per the germline V gene, CDR1 is SGHRS and CDR2 is YFSETQ. V was shortened by 0 bases and J by 8 bases, with 20 bases between the two germline ends. The CDR3 is CASSLEGDLTNGEAFF. CDR3 nucleotides: TGCGCCAGCAGCTTGGAAGGGGACTTAACGAATGGAGAAGCTTTCTTT.

The gene calls are TRBV5-1 and TRBJ2-7, with D perhaps TRBD1 (5 bases). CDR1 is SGHRS and CDR2 is YFSETQ in the germline V gene. The germline V and J ends were trimmed by 1 base and 6 bases, with 14 bases remaining between them. This CDR3 spans 14 amino acids. The CDR3 region is CASSLSIQGAEQYF. CDR3 sequence (DNA): TGCGCCAGCAGCTTGTCTATCCAGGGTGCCGAGCAGTACTTC.

The gene calls are TRBV7-9 and TRBJ1-4; 9 positions agree with TRBD1. The CDR3 covers 14 residues. Germline CDR1 and CDR2: SEHNR and FQNEAQ (reference sequence). V dropped 6 bases and J dropped 7; count of bases not matched to a gene: 6. The CDR3 region is CASSPGTGSEKLFF. The CDR3 nucleotides read TGTGCCAGCAGTCCCGGGACAGGGAGTGAAAAACTGTTTTTT.

The chain employs TRBV6-6 and TRBJ2-5; D is unresolved. This CDR3 comprises 11 residues. V lost 6 bases to trimming and J lost 2 bases, with 4 bases between them. In germline, CDR1 is MNHNY, CDR2 SVGAGI (reference sequence). In DNA, the CDR3 is TGTGCCAGCAGCTTTCAAGAGACCCAGTACTTC. It specifies CASSFQETQYF.

This chain joins TRBV6-5 and TRBJ1-1, with D unclear. Germline lookup yields CDR1 MNHEY and CDR2 SVGAGI. V was clipped by 5 bases and J by 11 bases, with 12 bases between them. There are 11 residues in the CDR3. The CDR3 DNA is TGTGCCAGCAGTATTACGTCGGGGGCTTTCTTT. This encodes CASSITSGAFF.

The chain is built from TRBV25-1 and TRBJ1-4; D is possibly TRBD1 (5 bases). The CDR3 loop spans 17 amino acids. Trimming pared 0 bases from V and 5 bases from J, leaving 16 bases between. Germline V lookup: CDR1 MGHDK, CDR2 SYGVNS. The CDR3 DNA reads TGTGCCAGCAGTGAATATAGTAGGGGTTGGGTGAATGAAAAACTGTTTTTT. Its protein product is CASSEYSRGWVNEKLFF.

The chain couples TRBV10-3 to TRBJ2-5; TRBD1 agrees at 7 bases. The junction had 9 bases not matched to a gene; V was cut back by 5 bases and J by 3 bases. Germline CDR1 reads ENHRY; CDR2 reads SYGVKD. The CDR3 runs to 15 residues. DNA for the CDR3: TGTGCCATCAGTAAACCGGGACAGCAAAAAGAGACCCAGTACTTC. It yields the protein CAISKPGQQKETQYF.

The rearrangement uses TRBV2 and TRBJ1-2; D unclear. The V gene lost 8 bases and the J gene lost 3 bases, with 13 bases spanning the gap. Germline V lookup: CDR1 SNHLY, CDR2 FYNNEI. This CDR3 region has 13 residues. CDR3 residues: CASELNGDYGYTF. The CDR3 DNA reads TGTGCCAGCGAACTCAACGGGGACTATGGCTACACCTTC. Filled out from reference TRBV2 and TRBJ1-2, the complete variable domain reads EPEVTQTPSHQVTQMGQEVILRCVPISNHLYFYWYRQILGQKVEFLVSFYNNEISEKSEIFDDQFSVERPDGSNFTLKIRSTKLEDSAMYFCASELNGDYGYTFGSGTRLTVV.

The genes are TRBV27 and TRBJ2-1, with D possibly TRBD1 on 5 matching bases. The ends were cut back, 7 bases at V and 0 bases at J, with 28 bases in the middle. Germline V gene lookup returns CDR1 MNHEY and CDR2 SMNVEV (reference sequence). The CDR3 runs to 20 residues. The CDR3 loop reads CASILNGALSAMSSYNEQFF. The CDR3 nucleotides read TGTGCCAGCATCCTCAATGGGGCGCTCTCAGCGATGAGCTCCTACAATGAGCAGTTCTTC.

The rearrangement links TRBV20-1 to TRBJ1-5, with 8 bases aligning to TRBD1. The V segment lost 4 bases and the J segment 6 bases; nucleotides outside the gene matches: 5. There are 13 residues in the CDR3. Germline V gene data show CDR1 as DFQATT and CDR2 as SNEGSKA (reference sequence). CDR3 nucleotides: TGCAGTGCTATTGACAGGGGTATTCAGCCCCAGCATTTT. It codes for CSAIDRGIQPQHF.

V is TRBV6-6 and J is TRBJ2-1, with a tentative D call TRBD2 (5 bases). The CDR3 runs to 14 residues. Trimming removed 2 bases from V and 7 bases from J, with 12 bases in between. In germline, CDR1 is MNHNY, CDR2 SVGAGI (reference sequence). The CDR3 bases are TGTGCCAGCAGTTACGAGGGTTGGGGAAATGAGCAGTTCTTC. It yields the protein CASSYEGWGNEQFF.

The chain is built from TRBV5-4 and TRBJ1-4; 11 bases fit TRBD1. Per the germline V gene, CDR1 is SGHNT and CDR2 is YYREEE (reference sequence). V trimming: 3 bases; J trimming: 4 bases; junction bases outside the gene matches: 8. The CDR3 covers 17 residues. The CDR3 loop is CASSSRGTGGLNEKLFF. In DNA, the CDR3 is TGTGCCAGCAGCTCCCGAGGGACAGGGGGACTTAATGAAAAACTGTTTTTT.

V gene TRBV7-6 combines with J gene TRBJ2-1; 8 nucleotides align to TRBD2. V dropped 1 base and J dropped 5; count of bases not matched to a gene: 4. This CDR3 region has 15 residues. Germline CDR1 SGHVS, CDR2 FNYEAQ. CDR3 nucleotides: TGTGCCAGCAGCTTAGAGGCGGGAGGCGACAATGAGCAGTTCTTC. Its protein is CASSLEAGGDNEQFF. Supplemented by reference TRBV7-6 and TRBJ2-1, the full variable domain reads GAGVSQSPRYKVTKRGQDVALRCDPISGHVSLYWYRQALGQGPEFLTYFNYEAQQDKSGLPNDRFSAERPEGSISTLTIQRTEQRDSAMYRCASSLEAGGDNEQFFGPGTRLTVL.

The rearrangement uses TRBV27 and TRBJ2-2, with a possible D match to TRBD2 (6 bases). The CDR3 is 13 amino acids. Trimming shortened V by 4 bases and J by 7 bases, and 10 bases separated the two germline ends. Germline CDR1 and CDR2: MNHEY and SMNVEV (reference sequence). CDR3 residues: CASSSRLGGELFF. The CDR3 DNA is TGTGCCAGCAGTTCCCGACTAGGCGGGGAGCTGTTTTTT.

This chain uses TRBV10-3 with TRBJ2-3, with 9 nucleotides matching TRBD2. The CDR3 contains 14 residues. Trimming took 10 bases from V and 0 from J; bases not matched to a gene: 5. Germline loops: CDR1 ENHRY, CDR2 SYGVKD. CDR3 amino acids: CATATSGSTDTQYF. CDR3 in DNA: TGTGCCACCGCAACTAGCGGGAGCACAGATACGCAGTATTTT.

The chain couples TRBV11-3 to TRBJ2-7, with 8 bases aligning to TRBD1. This CDR3 has 14 amino acids. J was trimmed by 0 bases and V by 5 bases; bases with no gene match: 3. CDR1 is SGHNT, CDR2 YENEEA, per germline. CDR3 in DNA: TGTGCCAGCAGCGACAGGGGAAGCTCCTACGAGCAGTACTTC. Its protein is CASSDRGSSYEQYF.

The chain couples TRBV29-1 to TRBJ1-2; TRBD1 might be the D (6 bases). This CDR3 spans 11 amino acids. Looked up from germline, CDR1 is SQVTM and CDR2 is ANQGSEA. CDR3 nucleotide sequence: TGCACCATTTTATCGGGGGGCGGCTACACCTTC. Translated, it gives CTILSGGGYTF.

This chain connects TRBV10-3 to TRBJ1-3; maybe TRBD1 (5 bases). Germline values: CDR1 ENHRY, CDR2 SYGVKD. Trimming removed 6 bases from V and 6 bases from J, with 9 bases in between. The CDR3 contains 12 residues. CDR3 sequence: CAISPTENTIYF. The CDR3 DNA follows: TGTGCCATCAGCCCGACAGAAAACACCATATATTTT.

This clone was seen only a few times. V is TRBV3-1 (or the pseudogene TRBV3-2) and J is TRBJ1-5; D not certain. This CDR3 is 12 amino acids long. Trimming took 1 base from V and 5 from J, leaving 3 bases between them. Germline CDR1 is LGHDT and CDR2 is YNNKEL (reference sequence). CDR3 bases: TGTGCCAGCAGCCAAGCCGATCAGCCCCAGCATTTT. Its protein is CASSQADQPQHF.

V and J are TRBV3-1 (or the pseudogene TRBV3-2) and TRBJ2-2, with 10 bases that match TRBD2. The CDR3 length is 18 residues. The V gene's germline CDR1 is LGHDT and CDR2 YNNKEL (reference sequence). V shed 0 bases and J 5 bases; nucleotides not matched to a gene: 9. CDR3 sequence (DNA): TGTGCCAGCAGCCAAGATCGCCTAGCGGGAGACAGGACCGGGGAGCTGTTTTTT. Its protein is CASSQDRLAGDRTGELFF.

This sequence joins TRBV5-5 and TRBJ1-1; D perhaps matches TRBD1 (6 bases). Trimming cost V 4 bases and J 1 base, with 11 bases left between them. Germline V lookup: CDR1 SGHKS, CDR2 YYEKEE (reference sequence). The CDR3 extends over 14 amino acids. The CDR3 DNA follows: TGTGCCAGCAGCCCTGACAGGAGGAACACTGAAGCTTTCTTT. Translation gives CASSPDRRNTEAFF. The complete variable domain, with remaining parts taken from reference TRBV5-5 and TRBJ1-1, reads DAGVTQSPTHLIKTRGQQVTLRCSPISGHKSVSWYQQVLGQGPQFIFQYYEKEERGRGNFPDRFSARQFPNYSSELNVNALLLGDSALYLCASSPDRRNTEAFFGQGTRLTVV.

This chain links TRBV18 with TRBJ2-5; unclear D gene. The CDR3 loop spans 11 amino acids. CDR1 is KGHSH and CDR2 is LQKENI in the germline V gene. Trimming took off 3 bases at V and 6 bases at J, with 5 bases between the two ends. The CDR3 DNA sequence: TGTGCCAGCTCACCTCAAAAGACCCAGTACTTC. Encoded protein: CASSPQKTQYF.

This sequence joins TRBV4-2 and TRBJ2-3; 7 bases map to TRBD2. The CDR3 has 15 amino acids. Per the germline V gene, CDR1 is LGHNA and CDR2 is YNFKEQ. V lost 2 bases, J lost 13 bases, and 15 bases stayed unmatched. The CDR3 spells CASSQRGGREEIKYF. The DNA for the CDR3 is TGTGCCAGCAGCCAACGGGGCGGGAGAGAGGAGATTAAGTATTTT.

CDR3 coding DNA: TGTGCCAGTAGGACTAGCGGGGCAGATACGCAGTATTTT. Translated: CASRTSGADTQYF. The chain employs TRBV19 and TRBJ2-3, with 11 bases fitting TRBD2. Germline CDR1 and CDR2: LNHDA and SQIVND (reference sequence). V trimming: 6 bases; J trimming: 4 bases; junction bases outside the gene matches: 0. This CDR3 has 13 residues.

This rearrangement joins TRBV10-3 to TRBJ2-1; TRBD1 agrees at 8 bases. The trim removed 4 bases at V and 0 bases at J, leaving 5 bases unmatched. The CDR3 runs to 16 residues. Looked up from germline, CDR1 is ENHRY and CDR2 is SYGVKD. CDR3 bases: TGTGCCATCAGTGGGCTTGACAGGGGCTCCTACAATGAGCAGTTCTTC. It is translated as CAISGLDRGSYNEQFF.